The rows below give T cell receptor beta chains drawn from one sample of a study of T cell responses to AZD1222 COVID-19 vaccine. The table came from immunoSEQ multiplex PCR; TCRdb's copy has only in-frame clones and leaves some out. The sample records over 130,000 clones, around 90% being singletons. Sequencing used peripheral blood, obtained 28 days after the second AZD1222 dose. The receptors were gathered from an adult who received the AZD1222 COVID-19 vaccine. CDR3s include the opening cysteine and the closing phenylalanine or tryptophan. The D gene is left open where the match is weak. Where a row states a size, it is once, few, many or the class of an expanded clone; other rows omit it.

. | TRBJ2-5 | TRBV14 | . | TGTGCCAGCAGCCAAGTCCCTCAGGGTACCCAGTACTTC | CASSQVPQGTQYF
TRBD1 | TRBJ1-2 | TRBV19 | . | TGTGCCAGTAGTACACGACAGGGGGCTAACTATGGCTACACCTTC | CASSTRQGANYGYTF
. | TRBJ1-5 | TRBV6-5 | . | TGTGCCAGCAGTTACAGACCTTATAGCAATCAGCCCCAGCATTTT | CASSYRPYSNQPQHF
TRBD2 | TRBJ2-1 | TRBV6-2/TRBV6-3 | . | TGTGCCAGCAGTAAACTAGCGGGAGGGCCTATACACAATGAGCAGTTCTTC | CASSKLAGGPIHNEQFF
TRBD1 | TRBJ1-5 | TRBV18 | . | TGTGCCAGCTCACCACGACCCCATAATACAGGGGACGGGAATCAGCCCCAGCATTTT | CASSPRPHNTGDGNQPQHF
TRBD1 | TRBJ1-3 | TRBV5-1 | . | TGCGCCAGCAGCGGGACAGGGGACTCTGGAAACACCATATATTTT | CASSGTGDSGNTIYF
TRBD1 | TRBJ1-6 | TRBV4-3 | . | TGCGCCAGCAGCCAACGAGGCAGGGGGGTGAATTCACCCCTCCACTTT | CASSQRGRGVNSPLHF
. | TRBJ1-1 | TRBV6-5 | . | TGTGCCAGCTCAGTCTCCCCGCTTGCAAAAGCTTTCTTT | CASSVSPLAKAFF
TRBD2 | TRBJ2-3 | TRBV4-2 | once | TGTGCCAGCAGCCGTAGACCGGGACTAGCGGCAACCTCTAGCACAGATACGCAGTATTTT | CASSRRPGLAATSSTDTQYF
TRBD1 | TRBJ1-6 | TRBV7-2 | once | TGTGCCAGCAGCTTATTCGACAGGGGCAATTCACCCCTCCACTTT | CASSLFDRGNSPLHF
. | TRBJ1-1 | TRBV18 | . | TGTGCCAGCTCACTAAGGGGGAACACTGAAGCTTTCTTT | CASSLRGNTEAFF
. | TRBJ1-2 | TRBV7-2 | once | TGTGCCAGCAGCTTATCTGGTACCGCCGTGGGGGGCTACACCTTC | CASSLSGTAVGGYTF
. | TRBJ1-2 | TRBV4-3 | . | TGCGCCAGCAGCCAAGACCCCGGGACCTATCGCTACACCTTC | CASSQDPGTYRYTF
. | TRBJ1-3 | TRBV7-9 | . | TGTGCCAGCAGCTTACCTGGAAACACCATATATTTT | CASSLPGNTIYF
TRBD1 | TRBJ2-7 | TRBV5-1 | . | TGCGCCAGCAGACTATCCGGGACAGGGAGAGAGCAGTACTTC | CASRLSGTGREQYF
. | TRBJ1-6 | TRBV4-2 | . | TGTGCCAGCAGCCCAGGGACGGAGAACTCTCCCTATAATTCACCCCTCCACTTT | CASSPGTENSPYNSPLHF
. | TRBJ1-2 | TRBV5-1 | . | TGCGCCAGCAAGGAGGATCCGACTAACTATGGCTACACCTTC | CASKEDPTNYGYTF
. | TRBJ2-1 | TRBV15 | . | TGTGCCACCAGCGAACTCAGTGAGCAGTTCTTC | CATSELSEQFF
. | TRBJ1-6 | TRBV6-5 | . | TGTGCCAGCAGTCCACCGGGGAGTCATTCACCCCTCCACTTT | CASSPPGSHSPLHF
TRBD2 | TRBJ2-3 | TRBV6-5 | . | TGTGCCAGCAGATCGGGGGGGCAGGGAGATACGCAGTATTTT | CASRSGGQGDTQYF
. | TRBJ2-4 | TRBV3-1/TRBV3-2 | . | TGTGCCAGCAGCCTCAGGGACTTTGAGCGAAGCTTC | CASSLRDFERSF
. | TRBJ2-7 | TRBV6-2/TRBV6-3 | . | TGTGCCAGCAGTTACAGGTACTACGAGCAGTACTTC | CASSYRYYEQYF
. | TRBJ1-5 | TRBV2 | . | TGTGCCAGCAGTGACGGGAGGGGCAATCAGCCCCAGCATTTT | CASSDGRGNQPQHF
TRBD1 | TRBJ1-1 | TRBV6-5 | . | TGTGCCAGCAGTTCCCCGGACAGGCGGTGGACTGAAGCTTTCTTT | CASSSPDRRWTEAFF